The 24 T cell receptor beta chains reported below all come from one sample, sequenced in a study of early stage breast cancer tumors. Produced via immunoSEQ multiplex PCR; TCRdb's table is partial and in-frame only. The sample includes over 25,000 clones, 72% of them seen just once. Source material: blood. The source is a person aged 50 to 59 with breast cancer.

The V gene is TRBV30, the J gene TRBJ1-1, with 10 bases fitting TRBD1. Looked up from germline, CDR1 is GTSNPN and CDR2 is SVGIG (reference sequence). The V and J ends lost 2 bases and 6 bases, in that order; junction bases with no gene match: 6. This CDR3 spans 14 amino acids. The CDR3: CAWSPGQGKAEAFF. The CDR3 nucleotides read TGTGCCTGGAGTCCGGGACAGGGGAAGGCTGAAGCTTTCTTT.

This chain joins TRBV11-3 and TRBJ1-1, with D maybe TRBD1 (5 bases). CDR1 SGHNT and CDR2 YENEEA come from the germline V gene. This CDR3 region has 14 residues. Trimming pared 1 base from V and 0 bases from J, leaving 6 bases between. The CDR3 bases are TGTGCCAGCAGCTTAGCAGGGCTGAACACTGAAGCTTTCTTT. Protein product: CASSLAGLNTEAFF.

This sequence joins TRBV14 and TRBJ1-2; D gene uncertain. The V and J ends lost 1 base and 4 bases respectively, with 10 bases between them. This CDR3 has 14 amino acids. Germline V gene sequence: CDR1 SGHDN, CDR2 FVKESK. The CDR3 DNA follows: TGTGCCAGCAGCCAAGGGGGTTACGCCTATGGCTACACCTTC. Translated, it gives CASSQGGYAYGYTF.

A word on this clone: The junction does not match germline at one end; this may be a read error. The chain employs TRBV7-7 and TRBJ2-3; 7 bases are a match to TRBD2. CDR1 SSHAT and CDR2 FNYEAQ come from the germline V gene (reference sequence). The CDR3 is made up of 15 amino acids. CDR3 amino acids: CASSASAGVTDTQYF. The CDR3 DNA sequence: TGTGCTAGCAGCGCCTCGGCGGGAGTTACAGATACGCAGTATTTT. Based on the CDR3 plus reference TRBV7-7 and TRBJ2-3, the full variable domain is GAGVSQSPRYKVTKRGQDVTLRCDPISSHATLYWYQQALGQGPEFLTYFNYEAQPDKSGLPSDRFSAERPEGSISTLTIQRTEQRDSAMYRCASSASAGVTDTQYFGPGTRLTVL.

CDR3 nucleotides: TGTGCCAGCAGCCAAAAGTCGTTCAGGGTCAAGTTTCAGTCTCAAGAGCAGTACTTC. Translation gives CASSQKSFRVKFQSQEQYF. The chain is built from TRBV16 and TRBJ2-7; tentative D call: TRBD1 (5 bases). Germline V CDR1 and CDR2: KGHSY, FQNENV. The V end lost 2 bases, the J end lost 7 bases, and 30 bases lay between the germline ends. This CDR3 is 19 amino acids long. The full variable domain, its missing parts supplied by reference TRBV16 and TRBJ2-7, is GEEVAQTPKHLVRGEGQKAKLYCAPIKGHSYVFWYQQVLKNEFKFLISFQNENVFDETGMPKERFSAKCLPNSPCSLEIQATKLEDSAVYFCASSQKSFRVKFQSQEQYFGPGTRLTVT.

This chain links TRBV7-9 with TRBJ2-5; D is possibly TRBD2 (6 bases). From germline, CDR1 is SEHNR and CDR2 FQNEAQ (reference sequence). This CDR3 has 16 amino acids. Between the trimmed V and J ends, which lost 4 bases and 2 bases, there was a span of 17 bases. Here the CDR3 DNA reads TGTGCCAGCAGCTCGAATCTAGGCGGGATTCAAGAGACCCAGTACTTC. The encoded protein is CASSSNLGGIQETQYF.

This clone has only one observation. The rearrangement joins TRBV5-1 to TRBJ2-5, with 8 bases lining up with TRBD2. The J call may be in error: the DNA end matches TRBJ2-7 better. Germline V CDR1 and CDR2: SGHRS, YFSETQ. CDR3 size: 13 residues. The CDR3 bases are TGCGCCAGCAGCTTGGGGACTAGCAACGAGCAGTACTTC. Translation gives CASSLGTSNEQYF.

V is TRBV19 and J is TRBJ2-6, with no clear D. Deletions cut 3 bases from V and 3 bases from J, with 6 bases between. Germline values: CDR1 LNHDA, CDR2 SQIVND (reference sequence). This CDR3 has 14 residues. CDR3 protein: CASSILLGANVLTF. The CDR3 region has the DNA TGTGCCAGTAGTATTCTCCTTGGGGCCAACGTCCTGACTTTC.

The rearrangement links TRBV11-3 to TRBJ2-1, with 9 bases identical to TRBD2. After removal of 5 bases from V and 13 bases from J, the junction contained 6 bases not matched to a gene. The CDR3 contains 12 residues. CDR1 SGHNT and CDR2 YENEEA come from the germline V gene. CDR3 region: CASSLTSGQQFF. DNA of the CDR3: TGTGCCAGCAGCCTGACTAGCGGACAACAGTTCTTC.

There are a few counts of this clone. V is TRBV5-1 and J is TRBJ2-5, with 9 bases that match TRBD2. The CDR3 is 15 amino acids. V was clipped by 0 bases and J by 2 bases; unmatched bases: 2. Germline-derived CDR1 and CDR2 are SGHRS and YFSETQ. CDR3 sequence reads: CASSLALAGQETQYF. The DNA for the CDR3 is TGCGCCAGCAGCTTGGCACTAGCGGGTCAAGAGACCCAGTACTTC.

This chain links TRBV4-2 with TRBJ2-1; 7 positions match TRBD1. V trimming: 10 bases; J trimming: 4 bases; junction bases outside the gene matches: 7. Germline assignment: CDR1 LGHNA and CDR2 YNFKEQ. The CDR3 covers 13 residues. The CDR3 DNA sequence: TGTGCCACACACGGGACAGAATACAATGAGCAGTTCTTC. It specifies CATHGTEYNEQFF.

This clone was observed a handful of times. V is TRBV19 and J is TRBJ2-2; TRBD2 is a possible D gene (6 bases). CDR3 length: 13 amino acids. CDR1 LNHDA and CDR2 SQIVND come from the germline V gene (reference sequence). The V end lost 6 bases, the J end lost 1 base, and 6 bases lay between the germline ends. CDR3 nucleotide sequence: TGTGCCAGTAGGACTAGGAACACCGGGGAGCTGTTTTTT. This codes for CASRTRNTGELFF.

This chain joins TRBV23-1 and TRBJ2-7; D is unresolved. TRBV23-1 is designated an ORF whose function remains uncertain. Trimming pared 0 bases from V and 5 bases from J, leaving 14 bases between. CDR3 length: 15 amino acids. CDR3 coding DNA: TGCGCCAGCAGTCAATCGAAACTCCCGAGCCACGAGCAGTACTTC. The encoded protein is CASSQSKLPSHEQYF.

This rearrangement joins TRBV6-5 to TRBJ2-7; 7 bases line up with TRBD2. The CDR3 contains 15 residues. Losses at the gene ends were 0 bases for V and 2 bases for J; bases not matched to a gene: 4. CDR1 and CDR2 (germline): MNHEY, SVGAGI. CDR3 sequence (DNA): TGTGCCAGCAGTTACTCTGAGGGGACTACCTACGAGCAGTACTTC. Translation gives CASSYSEGTTYEQYF.

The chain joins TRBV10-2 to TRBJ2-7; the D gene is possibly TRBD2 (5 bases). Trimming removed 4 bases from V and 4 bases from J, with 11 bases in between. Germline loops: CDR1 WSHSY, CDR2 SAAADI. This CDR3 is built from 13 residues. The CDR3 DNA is TGCGCCAGCAGTGGCTCCGGGGTATACGAGCAGTACTTC. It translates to CASSGSGVYEQYF.

DNA for the CDR3: TGTGCCAGCAGCTCCCTGGGACAGGGGGACTATGGCTACACCTTC. Its translation is CASSSLGQGDYGYTF. The chain links TRBV7-9 to TRBJ1-2; 11 positions match TRBD1. Germline trimming cut 4 bases from V and 3 bases from J; bases unmatched to any gene: 4. The CDR3 length is 15 residues. The germline gives CDR1 SEHNR, CDR2 FQNEAQ (reference sequence).

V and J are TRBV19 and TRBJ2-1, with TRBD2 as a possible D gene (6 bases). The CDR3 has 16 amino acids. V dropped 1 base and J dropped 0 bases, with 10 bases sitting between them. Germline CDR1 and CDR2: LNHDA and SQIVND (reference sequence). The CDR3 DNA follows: TGTGCCAGTAGTATAGGGGCGGGGAGCTCCTACAATGAGCAGTTCTTC. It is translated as CASSIGAGSSYNEQFF.

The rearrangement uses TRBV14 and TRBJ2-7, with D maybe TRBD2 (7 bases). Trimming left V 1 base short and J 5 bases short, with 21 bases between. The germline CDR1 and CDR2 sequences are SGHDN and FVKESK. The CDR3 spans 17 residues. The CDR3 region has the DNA TGTGCCAGCAGCCAAGGAATACAAGGGGGAGGGCGGGACGAGCAGTACTTC. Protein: CASSQGIQGGGRDEQYF.

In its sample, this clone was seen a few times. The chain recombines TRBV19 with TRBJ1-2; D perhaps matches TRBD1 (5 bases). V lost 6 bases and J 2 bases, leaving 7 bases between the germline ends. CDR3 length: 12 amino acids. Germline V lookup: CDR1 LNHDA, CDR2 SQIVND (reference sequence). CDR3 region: CASRDTNYGYTF. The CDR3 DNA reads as TGTGCCAGTAGGGACACGAACTATGGCTACACCTTC.

CDR3 region: CASSVRDRGLAGGNEQFF. Here the CDR3 DNA reads TGTGCCAGCAGCGTCAGGGACAGGGGCCTAGCCGGGGGGAATGAGCAGTTCTTC. This chain links TRBV9 with TRBJ2-1, with TRBD1 matching 10 bases. This CDR3 is 18 amino acids long. CDR1 SGDLS and CDR2 YYNGEE come from the germline V gene. J gave up 7 bases and V 2 bases, and 15 bases lay outside the gene matches.

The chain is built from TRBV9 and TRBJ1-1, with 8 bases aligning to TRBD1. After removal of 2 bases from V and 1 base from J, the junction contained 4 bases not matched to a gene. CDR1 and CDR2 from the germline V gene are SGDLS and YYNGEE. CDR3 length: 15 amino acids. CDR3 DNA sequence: TGTGCCAGCAGCGTTCTTGGGACAGGGAACACTGAAGCTTTCTTT. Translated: CASSVLGTGNTEAFF.

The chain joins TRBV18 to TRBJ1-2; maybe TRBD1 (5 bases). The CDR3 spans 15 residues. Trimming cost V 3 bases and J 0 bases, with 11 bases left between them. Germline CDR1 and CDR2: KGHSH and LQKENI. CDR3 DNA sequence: TGTGCCAGCTCACCGGGGCAGGGACCTAACTATGGCTACACCTTC. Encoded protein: CASSPGQGPNYGYTF. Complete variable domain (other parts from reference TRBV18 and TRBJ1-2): NAGVMQNPRHLVRRRGQEARLRCSPMKGHSHVYWYRQLPEEGLKFMVYLQKENIIDESGMPKERFSAEFPKEGPSILRIQQVVRGDSAAYFCASSPGQGPNYGYTFGSGTRLTVV.

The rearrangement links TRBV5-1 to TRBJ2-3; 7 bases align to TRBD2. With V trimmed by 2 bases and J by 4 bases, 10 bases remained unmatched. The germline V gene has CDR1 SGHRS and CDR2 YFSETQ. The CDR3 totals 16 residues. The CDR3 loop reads CASSFFVSGGSDTQYF. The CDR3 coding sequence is TGCGCCAGCAGCTTTTTCGTATCGGGAGGCTCAGATACGCAGTATTTT.

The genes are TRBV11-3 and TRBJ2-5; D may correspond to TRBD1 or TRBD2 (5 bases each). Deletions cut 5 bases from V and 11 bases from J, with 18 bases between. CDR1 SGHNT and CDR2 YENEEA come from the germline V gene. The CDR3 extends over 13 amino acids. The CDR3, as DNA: TGTGCCAGCAGCCCCGAGGGTGGGGGAGAGCAGTACTTC. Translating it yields CASSPEGGGEQYF.